The 3 T cell receptor beta chains listed next were all sequenced from one sample in a study of T cells after posttransplantation cyclophosphamide. Treatment was busulfan-fludarabine conditioning, a marrow graft, and cyclophosphamide on days +3 and +4. Clones were sequenced by immunoSEQ multiplex PCR, and TCRdb holds only the in-frame ones, with some missing. The repertoire consists of about 1,900 clones, none detected only once. The material was PBMCs, obtained 86 days after allogeneic stem cell transplant with posttransplant cyclophosphamide. Receptors were obtained from a female patient aged 55-70 years who received an allogeneic stem cell transplant from a related donor and was CMV-positive. The graft donor may have given rise to some T cells.

By share, this clone ranks as medium-sized. The chain joins TRBV7-8 to TRBJ2-1; 7 bases line up with TRBD1. V shed 2 bases, J shed 0 bases, and the junction held 4 bases outside the gene matches. The CDR3 is 16 residues long. CDR1 and CDR2 from the germline V gene are SGHVS and FQNEAQ. CDR3 residues: CASSLFGTVSYNEQFF. For the CDR3, the DNA is TGTGCCAGCAGCTTATTTGGGACAGTCTCCTACAATGAGCAGTTCTTC.

In this sample, this clone is medium-sized. The chain employs TRBV14 and TRBJ1-6; 7 bases line up with TRBD1. After removal of 3 bases from V and 2 bases from J, the junction contained 16 bases not matched to a gene. The germline V gene has CDR1 SGHDN and CDR2 FVKESK. The CDR3 contains 20 residues. In DNA, the CDR3 is TGTGCCAGCAGCCATGTGACAGGGTTCAATCGAGGGCCCTATAATTCACCCCTCCACTTT. Protein: CASSHVTGFNRGPYNSPLHF. Based on the CDR3 plus reference TRBV14 and TRBJ1-6, the full variable domain is EAGVTQFPSHSVIEKGQTVTLRCDPISGHDNLYWYRRVMGKEIKFLLHFVKESKQDESGMPNNRFLAERTGGTYSTLKVQPAELEDSGVYFCASSHVTGFNRGPYNSPLHFGNGTRLTVT.

In its sample, this clone is medium-sized. The J gene is TRBJ1-1, the V gene TRBV9, with TRBD1 as a possible D gene (5 bases). Between the trimmed V and J ends, which lost 4 bases and 0 bases, there was a span of 22 bases. This CDR3 spans 18 amino acids. Germline CDR1 reads SGDLS; CDR2 reads YYNGEE. CDR3 nucleotides: TGTGCCAGCAGCCTTAGCCCCCGGGACTCCAGCATGAACACTGAAGCTTTCTTT. It yields the protein CASSLSPRDSSMNTEAFF.